This T cell receptor beta chain was observed in a study of regulatory T cells in long-lasting Graves disease. CDR3 regions were amplified by Arm-PCR using iRepertoire HTBI primers to build TCR beta libraries. Each CDR3 protein gets one entry after TCRdb re-called the multiplex PCR reads with MiXCR. The repertoire holds about 400,000 distinct CDR3 sequences, with over 14% as singletons. The table lists this clonotype with a few counts. Indicated time point: newly diagnosed GD, antithyroid drugs for less than 3 months. There was RNA extracted from PBMCs, and the TCR library was made from it. These data were also filed under a second study, of T cells in Graves' hyperthyroidism and ophthalmopathy. Turning to that study: Diagnoses rested on clinical symptoms, serum thyroxine and TRAb, thyroid ultrasound and orbital computed tomography.

Specimen: peripheral blood mononuclear cells (PBMCs), collected at new diagnosis, from a patient treated with antithyroid drugs. The sequence was obtained from a woman in her 40s with Graves disease.

CDR3 residues: CAWSDTNEKLFF. The CDR3 DNA is TGTGCCTGGAGCGATACGAATGAAAAACTGTTTTTT. The chain recombines TRBV30 with TRBJ1-4; unclear D gene. Trimming removed 3 bases at V and 5 bases at J, with 7 bases between. The length of the CDR3 is 12 residues. The germline V gene has CDR1 GTSNPN and CDR2 SVGIG (reference sequence).